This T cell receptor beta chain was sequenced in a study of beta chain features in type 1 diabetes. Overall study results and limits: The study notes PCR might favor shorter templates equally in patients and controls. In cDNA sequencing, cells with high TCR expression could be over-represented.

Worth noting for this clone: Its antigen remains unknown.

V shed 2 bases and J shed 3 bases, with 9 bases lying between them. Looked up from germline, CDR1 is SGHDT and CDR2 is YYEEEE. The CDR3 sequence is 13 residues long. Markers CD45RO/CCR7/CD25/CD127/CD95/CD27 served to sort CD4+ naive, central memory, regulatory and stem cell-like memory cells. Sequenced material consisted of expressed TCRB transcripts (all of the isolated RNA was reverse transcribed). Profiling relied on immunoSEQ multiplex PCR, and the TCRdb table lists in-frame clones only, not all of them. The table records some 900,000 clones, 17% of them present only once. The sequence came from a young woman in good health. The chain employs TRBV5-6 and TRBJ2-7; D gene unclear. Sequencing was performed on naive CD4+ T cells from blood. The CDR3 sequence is CASSLGLGYEQYF. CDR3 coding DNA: TGTGCCAGCAGCTTAGGGCTGGGCTACGAGCAGTACTTC.